The clone carrying this T cell receptor (beta chain) has just a few counts. Its target is unknown. Germline-derived CDR1 and CDR2 are SGDLS and YYNGEE. The CDR3 sequence is 13 residues long. Trimming took 0 bases from V and 5 from J; bases not matched to a gene: 1. This specimen comes from a study of quantifying T cell responses using KT2 cells. For the study at large: RNA was reverse transcribed with TCR alpha and beta constant-region primers. Under optimum conditions, T4 ligation efficiency was estimated at more than 8.5%.

A single-stranded UMI oligo with SP2 sequence was ligated to cDNA 3' ends. The first PCR ran approximately 4 cycles with an equimolar RC1.1 and RC1.2 beta primer mix. TCRdb redid the calling of the UMI-ligation and nested PCR reads with MiXCR, one entry per CDR3 protein. The sample lists some 48,000 distinct CDR3 sequences, around 10% occurring once. Points from the study as a whole: Very high KT2 spike-in numbers caused saturation in KT2 sequence detection. KT2 clone alpha and beta sequence counts scaled linearly with input KT2 cell number.

Specimen: PBMCs spiked with cells of the T cell clone KT2. The receptor was isolated from a human donor. V is TRBV9 and J is TRBJ2-5, with TRBD1 identical over 7 bases. The CDR3 protein is CASSVGGQETQYF. CDR3 sequence (DNA): TGTGCCAGCAGCGTAGGGGGACAGGAGACCCAGTACTTC.